The 20 T cell receptor beta chains presented below share a single source sample, sequenced in a study of T-cell reconstitution after alpha-beta-depleted transplantation in children. Unique molecular identifiers were incorporated during preparation of the TCRbeta library. TCRdb processed the PCR reads anew with MiXCR; each CDR3 protein has one entry. The table includes 360,000 or so distinct CDR3 sequences, about a fifth detected once. Sequenced material: PBMCs from the stem cell graft donor, taken from the stem cell graft. The source of these receptors is a human donor who donated a stem cell graft to a child with acute myeloid leukemia.

This clonotype was detected ten times or more. This rearrangement joins TRBV10-2 to TRBJ1-5; a possible D gene is TRBD1 (5 bases). The germline V gene has CDR1 WSHSY and CDR2 SAAADI. Trimming removed 0 bases from V and 2 bases from J, with 8 bases in between. The CDR3 is made up of 15 amino acids. The DNA of the CDR3 is TGCGCCAGCAGTGAGTCTGGACACCGCAATCAGCCCCAGCATTTT. Residues: CASSESGHRNQPQHF.

The J gene is TRBJ2-6, the V gene TRBV2; D gene ambiguous. Germline V gene sequence: CDR1 SNHLY, CDR2 FYNNEI. Deletions cut 8 bases from V and 0 bases from J, with 14 bases between. The CDR3 has 16 amino acids. The CDR3 DNA sequence: TGTGCCAGCTCCGCTTCTGGTGTCTCTGGGGCCAACGTCCTGACTTTC. Residues: CASSASGVSGANVLTF. Variable domain in full (rest from reference TRBV2 and TRBJ2-6): EPEVTQTPSHQVTQMGQEVILRCVPISNHLYFYWYRQILGQKVEFLVSFYNNEISEKSEIFDDQFSVERPDGSNFTLKIRSTKLEDSAMYFCASSASGVSGANVLTFGAGSRLTVL.

The rearrangement uses TRBV7-4 and TRBJ2-2; 9 nucleotides align to TRBD2. The CDR3 has 17 amino acids. V shed 2 bases, J shed 1 base, and the junction held 5 bases outside the gene matches. Germline CDR1 and CDR2: SGHVT and SQSDAQ. CDR3 region: CASSLSSGKRNTGELFF. CDR3 in DNA: TGTGCCAGCAGCTTATCTAGCGGGAAAAGGAACACCGGGGAGCTGTTTTTT.

V is TRBV10-2 and J is TRBJ2-3; 8 bases align to TRBD2. Germline V gene lookup returns CDR1 WSHSY and CDR2 SAAADI. The CDR3 sequence is 17 residues long. Trimming at V came to 0 bases and at J to 2 bases, leaving 7 bases not matched to a gene. In DNA, the CDR3 is TGCGCCAGCAGTGAGTCGCGGCTAGCGGGCGTCACAGATACGCAGTATTTT. It codes for CASSESRLAGVTDTQYF.

The chain combines TRBV5-1 with TRBJ2-7, with 9 bases that match TRBD1. The junction had 12 bases not matched to a gene; V was cut back by 4 bases and J by 10 bases. This CDR3 spans 14 amino acids. CDR1 and CDR2 (germline): SGHRS, YFSETQ. This chain's CDR3 is CASSVPGQGGGQYF. The CDR3 region has the DNA TGCGCCAGCAGCGTGCCGGGACAGGGAGGGGGACAGTACTTC.

The CDR3 nucleotides are TGTGCCAGCAGCAAAGTGGGCGGAAGGGGTGGCACAGATACGCAGTATTTT. Protein product: CASSKVGGRGGTDTQYF. The chain joins TRBV21-1 to TRBJ2-3; the listed D gene, TRBD2, was not tested against the DNA. TRBV21-1 is reported as a pseudogene. The CDR3 extends over 17 amino acids.

J is TRBJ2-5 and V is TRBV18, with 7 bases fitting TRBD1. V was clipped by 3 bases and J by 2 bases; unmatched bases: 0. The germline CDR1 and CDR2 sequences are KGHSH and LQKENI. This CDR3 is 13 amino acids long. CDR3 DNA sequence: TGTGCCAGCTCACCGGACAGGCAAGAGACCCAGTACTTC. Its translation: CASSPDRQETQYF.

There are a few counts of this clonotype. The rearrangement links TRBV6-1 to TRBJ2-1; TRBD2 agrees at 16 bases. The germline CDR1 and CDR2 sequences are MNHNS and SASEGT. The junction had 10 bases not matched to a gene; V was cut back by 6 bases and J by 8 bases. The CDR3 length is 17 residues. CDR3 loop: CASRPSGLAGGEDEQFF. The CDR3, as DNA: TGTGCCAGCAGACCCTCGGGACTAGCGGGAGGGGAAGATGAGCAGTTCTTC.

This chain connects TRBV5-6 to TRBJ2-1, with TRBD1 identical over 10 bases. This CDR3 contains 16 residues. Germline V CDR1 and CDR2: SGHDT, YYEEEE. Losses at the gene ends were 7 bases for V and 5 bases for J; bases not matched to a gene: 12. Written as DNA, the CDR3 is TGTGCCAGCCGGTTTTCCGGGACAGGGGTAAACAATGAGCAGTTCTTC. Its translation is CASRFSGTGVNNEQFF.

The rearrangement links TRBV15 to TRBJ1-1, with D possibly being TRBD1 (5 bases). Per the germline V gene, CDR1 is LNHNV and CDR2 is YYDKDF (reference sequence). This CDR3 region has 14 residues. The V gene lost 0 bases and the J gene lost 7 bases, with 12 bases spanning the gap. The CDR3 spells CATSRDVGGNEAFF. Here the CDR3 DNA reads TGTGCCACCAGCAGAGATGTGGGGGGAAATGAAGCTTTCTTT.

This chain connects TRBV27 to TRBJ2-7; D is undetermined. There are 13 residues in the CDR3. V shed 5 bases and J shed 0 bases, with 8 bases lying between them. The germline CDR1 and CDR2 sequences are MNHEY and SMNVEV (reference sequence). CDR3 bases: TGTGCCAGCAGTCCTCATAACTCCTACGAGCAGTACTTC. It translates to CASSPHNSYEQYF.

Only a few counts were recorded for this clonotype. The chain links TRBV5-5 to TRBJ2-3, with a possible D match to TRBD2 (6 bases). Germline CDR1 is SGHKS and CDR2 is YYEKEE (reference sequence). This CDR3 has 15 amino acids. Trimming stripped 4 bases from V and 0 bases from J, with 12 bases between. CDR3 nucleotide sequence: TGTGCCAGCAGCCCGGGACTGATGAGCACAGATACGCAGTATTTT. It translates to CASSPGLMSTDTQYF.

The chain employs TRBV24-1 and TRBJ2-1, with unresolved D. The germline V gene has CDR1 KGHDR and CDR2 SFDVKD. V lost 6 bases and J lost 2, with 7 bases in between. The CDR3 contains 13 residues. This chain's CDR3 is CATSPDPYNEQFF. CDR3 DNA sequence: TGTGCCACCAGTCCCGACCCCTACAATGAGCAGTTCTTC.

This clonotype appeared a few times. The CDR3 region is CSVEGQFSYNEQFF. The CDR3 DNA reads as TGCAGCGTTGAAGGACAGTTCTCCTACAATGAGCAGTTCTTC. The chain combines TRBV29-1 with TRBJ2-1, with D perhaps TRBD1 (5 bases). Trimming pared 1 base from V and 0 bases from J, leaving 7 bases between. This CDR3 spans 14 amino acids. Germline V gene sequence: CDR1 SQVTM, CDR2 ANQGSEA.

The rearrangement joins TRBV6-1 to TRBJ2-3, with 7 bases matching TRBD1. The germline V gene encodes CDR1 MNHNS and CDR2 SASEGT. This CDR3 comprises 16 residues. J lost 1 base, V lost 6 bases, and 10 bases had no gene match. The CDR3 coding sequence is TGTGCCAGCAGCCCCGACAGGGAACATGGCACAGATACGCAGTATTTT. Protein: CASSPDREHGTDTQYF.

This clonotype has at least ten counts. The chain couples TRBV6-5 to TRBJ2-1; 7 bases are shared with TRBD2. Per the germline V gene, CDR1 is MNHEY and CDR2 is SVGAGI. The V gene end was trimmed by 2 bases and the J gene end by 4 bases; junction bases not matched to a gene: 14. The CDR3 has 18 amino acids. The CDR3 region is CASSYTAPGLAVYNEQFF. The CDR3 DNA reads as TGTGCCAGCAGTTACACAGCCCCAGGCCTAGCGGTATACAATGAGCAGTTCTTC.

The chain uses TRBV4-2 and TRBJ1-6, with D possibly being TRBD1 (5 bases). Germline values: CDR1 LGHNA, CDR2 YNFKEQ. The length of the CDR3 is 16 residues. The V gene lost 0 bases and the J gene lost 7 bases, with 13 bases spanning the gap. The CDR3 DNA reads TGTGCCAGCAGCCAAGATCTGGGACTGAGAAATTCACCCCTCCACTTT. Translated: CASSQDLGLRNSPLHF.

The V call is TRBV6-2 or TRBV6-3, the J call TRBJ2-7; the D gene could be TRBD1 or TRBD2 (10 bases each). The CDR3 runs to 21 residues. The V end was cut by 2 bases, the J end by 2 bases, with 31 bases between. Germline-derived CDR1 and CDR2 are MNHEY and SVGEGT. CDR3: CASSYGTGAGLALSGAYEQYF. Here the CDR3 DNA reads TGTGCCAGCAGTTACGGGACAGGGGCGGGACTAGCGTTGAGTGGGGCCTACGAGCAGTACTTC.

This clonotype was observed at least ten times. The chain links TRBV6-5 to TRBJ1-1, with D possibly TRBD1 on 5 matching bases. This CDR3 has 15 residues. With 2 bases removed from V and 4 bases from J, the gap between germline ends came to 14 bases. Germline V gives CDR1 MNHEY, CDR2 SVGAGI. The CDR3: CASSYPTVGGTEAFF. The CDR3 coding sequence is TGTGCCAGCAGTTACCCTACGGTGGGGGGCACTGAAGCTTTCTTT.

This clonotype was counted a few times. This sequence joins TRBV20-1 and TRBJ2-1, with 9 nucleotides matching TRBD2. V dropped 7 bases and J dropped 4; count of bases not matched to a gene: 8. The CDR3 is 14 amino acids. Per germline, CDR1 DFQATT and CDR2 SNEGSKA (reference sequence). The DNA of the CDR3 is TGCAGTGGCACGGGACTAGCAATTTACAATGAGCAGTTCTTC. It is translated as CSGTGLAIYNEQFF.